What follows are 13 T cell receptor beta chains derived from one specimen sequenced in a study of T cells in Graves' hyperthyroidism and ophthalmopathy. From RNA transcripts, TCR beta CDR3 regions were amplified. HTBI primers were employed in a first-round RT-PCR of the TCR CDR3. TCRdb fed the multiplex PCR reads into MiXCR, producing one record per CDR3 protein. The data hold about 250,000 distinct CDR3 sequences, with about 24% observed a single time. Sample: blood. These TCRs come from a woman between 35 and 50 years old with Graves' ophthalmopathy.

This clonotype was counted many times. This chain connects TRBV7-9 to TRBJ1-2, with no clear D. CDR1 and CDR2 (germline): SEHNR, FQNEAQ (reference sequence). V lost 5 bases and J lost 12, with 13 bases in between. The CDR3 is made up of 11 amino acids. CDR3 coding DNA: TGTGCCAGCAGCCGCGTAAGGGATGACACCTTC. Translation: CASSRVRDDTF.

This clonotype came up many times. This chain connects TRBV7-9 to TRBJ1-1; D unresolved. The CDR3 sequence is 11 residues long. From germline, CDR1 is SEHNR and CDR2 FQNEAQ (reference sequence). Trimming removed 4 bases from V and 3 bases from J, with 3 bases in between. The CDR3 region has the DNA TGTGCCAGCAGCTCAGACACTGAAGCTTTCTTT. This translates into CASSSDTEAFF. Full variable domain (outside the CDR3, taken from reference TRBV7-9 and TRBJ1-1): DTGVSQNPRHKITKRGQNVTFRCDPISEHNRLYWYRQTLGQGPEFLTYFQNEAQLEKSRLLSDRFSAERPKGSFSTLEIQRTEQGDSAMYLCASSSDTEAFFGQGTRLTVV.

The V and J genes are TRBV12-3 or TRBV12-4 and TRBJ1-1; D is uncertain. CDR3 length: 13 residues. V was cut by 4 bases and J by 12 bases, with 18 bases left in between. Written as DNA, the CDR3 is TGTGCCAGCAGTTCCGACCCAGCCTGGATATCTTTCTTT. Translating it yields CASSSDPAWISFF.

This clonotype was observed at least ten times. The V gene is TRBV27, the J gene TRBJ2-7, with 7 bases aligning to TRBD2. V lost 3 bases to trimming and J lost 0 bases; unmatched junction nucleotides: 2. Per germline, CDR1 MNHEY and CDR2 SMNVEV (reference sequence). CDR3 length: 14 residues. CDR3 in amino acids: CASSFSGTSYEQYF. In nucleotides, the CDR3 is TGTGCCAGCAGTTTCAGCGGGACCTCCTACGAGCAGTACTTC.

This clonotype was seen ten or more times. The chain combines TRBV28 with TRBJ1-2; no reliable D call. V dropped 3 bases and J dropped 2 bases, with 10 bases sitting between them. CDR3 length: 14 amino acids. CDR1 and CDR2 from the germline V gene are MDHEN and SYDVKM. The CDR3 sequence: CASSFGAGNYGYTF. In nucleotides, the CDR3 is TGTGCCAGCAGTTTTGGTGCCGGGAACTATGGCTACACCTTC.

The sample holds many counts of this clonotype. The chain combines TRBV6-1 with TRBJ1-2, with D maybe TRBD1 (5 bases). The V and J ends lost 7 bases and 6 bases respectively, with 15 bases between them. This CDR3 is 13 amino acids long. Germline V gives CDR1 MNHNS, CDR2 SASEGT. The CDR3 region is CASTPGTHNGYTF. CDR3 bases: TGTGCCAGCACCCCAGGGACGCATAATGGCTACACCTTC.

The chain is built from TRBV15 and TRBJ1-1; D gene uncertain. The CDR3 extends over 14 amino acids. The V gene's germline CDR1 is LNHNV and CDR2 YYDKDF (reference sequence). Deletions cut 1 base from V and 0 bases from J, with 6 bases between. CDR3 DNA sequence: TGTGCCACCAGCAGAGGACATATGAACACTGAAGCTTTCTTT. This gives the protein CATSRGHMNTEAFF.

This clonotype was observed many times. The rearrangement links TRBV24-1 to TRBJ2-7, with TRBD2 matching 15 bases. The V gene end was trimmed by 4 bases and the J gene end by 2 bases; junction bases not matched to a gene: 8. This CDR3 is 18 amino acids long. Germline V lookup: CDR1 KGHDR, CDR2 SFDVKD. This chain's CDR3 is CATSEGGLAGGRPYEQYF. Here the CDR3 DNA reads TGTGCCACCAGTGAAGGGGGACTAGCGGGAGGAAGGCCCTACGAGCAGTACTTC.

CDR3 coding DNA: TGTGCCAGCGCGGGGGGCGCGGGGGGAAACACCATATATTTT. Protein: CASAGGAGGNTIYF. V gene TRBV6-1 combines with J gene TRBJ1-3, with D possibly matching TRBD1 (6 bases). Germline CDR1 reads MNHNS; CDR2 reads SASEGT. The CDR3 contains 14 residues. V was shortened by 8 bases and J by 4 bases, with 15 bases between the two germline ends.

This clonotype occurred many times. The genes are TRBV7-9 and TRBJ1-5; D is possibly TRBD1 (5 bases). V lost 5 bases and J lost 6, with 17 bases in between. Germline V gives CDR1 SEHNR, CDR2 FQNEAQ (reference sequence). The CDR3 runs to 15 residues. The CDR3 sequence is CASSGWTEGPQPQHF. The CDR3 region has the DNA TGTGCCAGCAGCGGCTGGACGGAGGGGCCTCAGCCCCAGCATTTT.

This chain links TRBV6-2 or TRBV6-3 with TRBJ2-7, with 10 bases fitting TRBD1. This CDR3 is 18 amino acids long. Looked up from germline, CDR1 is MNHEY and CDR2 is SVGEGT. J lost 0 bases, V lost 6 bases, and 14 bases had no gene match. The DNA for the CDR3 is TGTGCCAGCAGACACCCCGGGACAGGGGCCTCCACCTCCTACGAGCAGTACTTC. This sequence encodes CASRHPGTGASTSYEQYF.

This clonotype was seen only a few times. This chain joins TRBV6-1 and TRBJ2-2; no firm D call. The CDR3 is 17 amino acids. Germline-derived CDR1 and CDR2 are MNHNS and SASEGT. V lost 5 bases, J lost 4 bases, and 20 bases lay in between. CDR3 in amino acids: CASSRSPTSLATGELFF. The CDR3 DNA follows: TGTGCCAGCAGTCGCTCCCCGACGTCTTTGGCCACCGGGGAGCTGTTTTTT.

In this sample, this clonotype turned up many times. The V gene is TRBV25-1, the J gene TRBJ2-5, with D possibly TRBD2 on 6 matching bases. V lost 6 bases to trimming and J lost 4 bases, with 15 bases between them. The CDR3 runs 14 residues. Germline V gene data show CDR1 as MGHDK and CDR2 as SYGVNS. CDR3 sequence reads: CASRGLGASETQYF. The CDR3, as DNA: TGTGCCAGCAGGGGACTTGGAGCATCAGAGACCCAGTACTTC.